This TCR beta chain emerged from a study of T cell responses to AZD1222 COVID-19 vaccine. CDR3 length equals 16 residues. With 4 bases removed from V and 0 bases from J, the gap between germline ends came to 13 bases. The germline gives CDR1 ENHRY, CDR2 SYGVKD. Method: immunoSEQ multiplex PCR; TCRdb's copy keeps in-frame clones and lacks some. The data contain around 130,000 clones, 91% of them seen just once; the ten biggest clones take up under 2%. The clonotype was recovered from an adult who received the AZD1222 COVID-19 vaccine. V gene TRBV10-3 combines with J gene TRBJ1-5, with TRBD1 as a possible D gene (5 bases). Material: peripheral blood, obtained 28 days after the second AZD1222 dose. CDR3 in amino acids: CAISGGMGRSNQPQHF. CDR3 DNA: TGTGCCATCAGTGGAGGTATGGGACGTAGCAATCAGCCCCAGCATTTT.